The table lists the clone carrying this T cell receptor beta chain with a count of one. Per the germline V gene, CDR1 is SGHRS and CDR2 is YFSETQ. The V and J ends lost 3 bases and 10 bases, in that order; junction bases with no gene match: 12. This CDR3 spans 16 amino acids. This record comes from a study of blood T cell repertoires in COVID-19. Original handling: It was from reference gene primer amplification that nucleated cell counts were estimated. Repertoires were generated with immunoSEQ multiplex PCR, while TCRdb's copy carries only in-frame clones and drops some. That table gives V, J and clone size, and the DNA gave D and trimming. The sample lists some 300,000 clones; approximately 90% were seen once.

The J gene is TRBJ1-6, the V gene TRBV5-1; 8 positions agree with TRBD1. The sequence was collected from a woman in her fifties or sixties with COVID-19, enrolled during active disease. What was sequenced was peripheral blood. The CDR3 reads CASSWQPDRVESPLHF. The CDR3 DNA follows: TGCGCCAGCAGCTGGCAACCGGACAGGGTTGAATCACCCCTCCACTTT.